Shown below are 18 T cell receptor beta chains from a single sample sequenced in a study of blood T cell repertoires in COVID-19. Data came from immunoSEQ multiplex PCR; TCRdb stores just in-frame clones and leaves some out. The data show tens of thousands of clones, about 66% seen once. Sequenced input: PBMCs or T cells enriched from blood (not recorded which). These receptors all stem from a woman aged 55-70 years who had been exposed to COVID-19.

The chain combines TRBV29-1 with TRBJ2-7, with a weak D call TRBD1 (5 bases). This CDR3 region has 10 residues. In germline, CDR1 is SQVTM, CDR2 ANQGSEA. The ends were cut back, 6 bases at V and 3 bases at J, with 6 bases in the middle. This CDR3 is CSVRDYEQYF. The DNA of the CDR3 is TGCAGCGTCAGGGACTACGAGCAGTACTTC.

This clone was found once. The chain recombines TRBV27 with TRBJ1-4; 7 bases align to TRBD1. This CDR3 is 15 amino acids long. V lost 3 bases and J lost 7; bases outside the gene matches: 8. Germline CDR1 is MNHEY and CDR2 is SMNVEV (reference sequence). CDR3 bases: TGTGCCAGCAGTTTTACCCACAGGGGTGGTGAAAAACTGTTTTTT. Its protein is CASSFTHRGGEKLFF.

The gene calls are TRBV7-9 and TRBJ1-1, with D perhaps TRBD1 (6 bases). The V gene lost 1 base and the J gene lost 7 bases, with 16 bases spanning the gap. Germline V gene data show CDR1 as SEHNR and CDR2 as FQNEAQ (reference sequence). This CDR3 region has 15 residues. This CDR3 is CASSLEGVKGDEAFF. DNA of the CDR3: TGTGCCAGCAGCTTAGAGGGGGTTAAAGGTGATGAAGCTTTCTTT. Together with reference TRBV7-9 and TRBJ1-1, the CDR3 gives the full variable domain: DTGVSQNPRHKITKRGQNVTFRCDPISEHNRLYWYRQTLGQGPEFLTYFQNEAQLEKSRLLSDRFSAERPKGSFSTLEIQRTEQGDSAMYLCASSLEGVKGDEAFFGQGTRLTVV.

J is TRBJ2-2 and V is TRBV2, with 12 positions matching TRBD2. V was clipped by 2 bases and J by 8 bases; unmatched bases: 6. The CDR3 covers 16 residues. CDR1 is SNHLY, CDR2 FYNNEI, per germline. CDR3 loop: CASSELGTSGSGELFF. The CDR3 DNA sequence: TGTGCCAGCAGTGAATTGGGGACTAGCGGGTCGGGGGAGCTGTTTTTT. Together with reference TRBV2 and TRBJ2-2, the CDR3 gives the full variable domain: EPEVTQTPSHQVTQMGQEVILRCVPISNHLYFYWYRQILGQKVEFLVSFYNNEISEKSEIFDDQFSVERPDGSNFTLKIRSTKLEDSAMYFCASSELGTSGSGELFFGEGSRLTVL.

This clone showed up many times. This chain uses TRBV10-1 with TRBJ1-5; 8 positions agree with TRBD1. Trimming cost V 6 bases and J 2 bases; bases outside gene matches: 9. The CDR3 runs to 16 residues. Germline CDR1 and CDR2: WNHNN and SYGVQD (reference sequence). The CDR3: CASRDREGDGNQPQHF. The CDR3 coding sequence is TGCGCCAGCAGGGACAGGGAAGGTGATGGCAATCAGCCCCAGCATTTT.

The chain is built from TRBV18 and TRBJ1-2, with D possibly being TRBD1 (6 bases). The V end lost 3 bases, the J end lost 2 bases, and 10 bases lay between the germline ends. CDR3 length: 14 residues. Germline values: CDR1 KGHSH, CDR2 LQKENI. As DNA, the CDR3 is TGTGCCAGCTCACCGAGAGGACAGAACTATGGCTACACCTTC. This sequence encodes CASSPRGQNYGYTF.

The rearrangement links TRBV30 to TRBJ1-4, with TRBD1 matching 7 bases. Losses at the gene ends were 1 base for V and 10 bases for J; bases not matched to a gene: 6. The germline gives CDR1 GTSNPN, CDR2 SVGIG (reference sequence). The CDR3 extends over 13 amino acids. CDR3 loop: CAWSAGQAGKLFF. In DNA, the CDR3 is TGTGCCTGGAGTGCCGGACAGGCCGGAAAACTGTTTTTT.

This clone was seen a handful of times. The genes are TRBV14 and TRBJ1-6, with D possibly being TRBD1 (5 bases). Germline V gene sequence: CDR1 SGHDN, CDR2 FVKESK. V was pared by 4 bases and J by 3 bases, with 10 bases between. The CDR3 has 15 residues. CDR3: CASSPRDGYNSPLHF. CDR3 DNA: TGTGCCAGCAGCCCGCGGGACGGCTATAATTCACCCCTCCACTTT. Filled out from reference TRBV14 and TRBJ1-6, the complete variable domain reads EAGVTQFPSHSVIEKGQTVTLRCDPISGHDNLYWYRRVMGKEIKFLLHFVKESKQDESGMPNNRFLAERTGGTYSTLKVQPAELEDSGVYFCASSPRDGYNSPLHFGNGTRLTVT.

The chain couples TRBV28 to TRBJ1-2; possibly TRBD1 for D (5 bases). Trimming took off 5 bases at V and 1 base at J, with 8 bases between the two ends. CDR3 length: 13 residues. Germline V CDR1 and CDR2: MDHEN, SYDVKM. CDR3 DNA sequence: TGTGCCAGCAGTACCGGGGGTAACTATGGCTACACCTTC. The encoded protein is CASSTGGNYGYTF.

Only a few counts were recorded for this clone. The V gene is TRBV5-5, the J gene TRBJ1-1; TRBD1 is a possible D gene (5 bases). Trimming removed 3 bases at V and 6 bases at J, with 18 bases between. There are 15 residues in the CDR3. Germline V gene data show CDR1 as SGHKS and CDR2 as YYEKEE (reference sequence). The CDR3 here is CASSSYGLVGAEAFF. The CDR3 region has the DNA TGTGCCAGCAGCTCATACGGATTAGTAGGGGCTGAAGCTTTCTTT.

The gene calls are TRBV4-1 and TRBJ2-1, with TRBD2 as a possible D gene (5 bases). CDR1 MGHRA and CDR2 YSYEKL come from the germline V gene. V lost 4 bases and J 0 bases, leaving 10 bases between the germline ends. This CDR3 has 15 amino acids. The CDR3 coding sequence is TGCGCCAGCAGCCCTCTAGCTAGCTCCTACAATGAGCAGTTCTTC. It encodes CASSPLASSYNEQFF.

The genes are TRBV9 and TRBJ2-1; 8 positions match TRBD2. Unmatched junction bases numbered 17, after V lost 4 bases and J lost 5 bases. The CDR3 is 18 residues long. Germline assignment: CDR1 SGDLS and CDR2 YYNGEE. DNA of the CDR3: TGTGCCAGCAGCCCGGATGCGGGGGGACCAACCTTTGACAATGAGCAGTTCTTC. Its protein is CASSPDAGGPTFDNEQFF.

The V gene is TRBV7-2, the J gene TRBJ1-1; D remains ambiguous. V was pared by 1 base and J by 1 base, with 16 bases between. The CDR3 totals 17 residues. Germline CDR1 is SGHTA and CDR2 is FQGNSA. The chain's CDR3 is CASSLEAGIGGNTEAFF. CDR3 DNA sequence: TGTGCCAGCAGCTTAGAGGCGGGGATTGGAGGGAACACTGAAGCTTTCTTT. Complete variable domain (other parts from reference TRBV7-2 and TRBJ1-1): GAGVSQSPSNKVTEKGKDVELRCDPISGHTALYWYRQSLGQGLEFLIYFQGNSAPDKSGLPSDRFSAERTGGSVSTLTIQRTQQEDSAVYLCASSLEAGIGGNTEAFFGQGTRLTVV.

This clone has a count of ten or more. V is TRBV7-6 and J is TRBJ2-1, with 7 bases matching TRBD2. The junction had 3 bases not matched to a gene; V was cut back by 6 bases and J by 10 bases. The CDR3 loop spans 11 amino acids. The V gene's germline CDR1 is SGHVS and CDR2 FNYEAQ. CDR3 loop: CASSPGGEQFF. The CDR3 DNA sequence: TGTGCCAGCAGTCCCGGGGGGGAGCAGTTCTTC.

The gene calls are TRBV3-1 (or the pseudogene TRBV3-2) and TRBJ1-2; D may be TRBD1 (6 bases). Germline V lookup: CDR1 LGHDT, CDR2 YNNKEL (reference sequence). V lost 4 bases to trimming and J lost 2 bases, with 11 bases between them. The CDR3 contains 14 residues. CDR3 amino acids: CASSRSDRNYGYTF. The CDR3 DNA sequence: TGTGCCAGCAGCCGTTCAGACAGGAACTATGGCTACACCTTC.

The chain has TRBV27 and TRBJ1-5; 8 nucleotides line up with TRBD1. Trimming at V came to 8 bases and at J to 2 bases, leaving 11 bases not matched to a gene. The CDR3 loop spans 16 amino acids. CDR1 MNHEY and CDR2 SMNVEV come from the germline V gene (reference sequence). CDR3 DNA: TGTGCCAGCGGAACTACAGGGGGTATTGGCAATCAGCCCCAGCATTTT. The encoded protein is CASGTTGGIGNQPQHF.

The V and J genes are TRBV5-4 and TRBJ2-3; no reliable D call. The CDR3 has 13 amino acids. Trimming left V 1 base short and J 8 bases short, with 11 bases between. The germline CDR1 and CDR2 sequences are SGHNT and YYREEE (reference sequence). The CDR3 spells CASSLSRPPTQYF. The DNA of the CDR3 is TGTGCCAGCAGCTTGTCCAGGCCCCCTACGCAGTATTTT.

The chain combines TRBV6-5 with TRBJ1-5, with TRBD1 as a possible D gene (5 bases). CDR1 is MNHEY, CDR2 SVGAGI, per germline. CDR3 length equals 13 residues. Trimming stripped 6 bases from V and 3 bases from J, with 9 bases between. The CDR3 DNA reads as TGTGCCAGCAGACAGGTTAACAATCAGCCCCAGCATTTT. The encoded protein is CASRQVNNQPQHF.